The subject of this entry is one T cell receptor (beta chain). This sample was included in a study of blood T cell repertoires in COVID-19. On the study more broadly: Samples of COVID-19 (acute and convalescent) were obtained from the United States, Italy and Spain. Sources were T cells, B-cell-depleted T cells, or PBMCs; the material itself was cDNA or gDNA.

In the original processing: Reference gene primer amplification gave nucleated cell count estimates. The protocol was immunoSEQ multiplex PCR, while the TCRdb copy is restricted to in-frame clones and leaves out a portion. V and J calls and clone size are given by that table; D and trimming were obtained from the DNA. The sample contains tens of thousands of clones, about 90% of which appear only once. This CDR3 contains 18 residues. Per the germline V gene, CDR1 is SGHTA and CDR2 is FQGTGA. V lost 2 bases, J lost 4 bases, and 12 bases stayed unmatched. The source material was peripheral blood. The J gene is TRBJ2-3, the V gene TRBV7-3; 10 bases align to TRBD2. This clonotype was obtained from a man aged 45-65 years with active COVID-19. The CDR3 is CASSLLGASGSFSDTQYF. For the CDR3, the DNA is TGTGCCAGCAGCTTATTAGGGGCTAGCGGGAGTTTCTCAGATACGCAGTATTTT.